A selection of T cell receptor beta chains follows, all from one sample in a study of tumor-infiltrating lymphocytes in primary liver carcinoma. Via MiXCR, TCRdb re-called the multiplex PCR reads, giving one row per CDR3 protein. The table has roughly 70,000 distinct CDR3 sequences, roughly two thirds seen once. Sample: liver tumor tissue from sampling region 4. These receptor sequences come from a man in his forties with primary liver carcinoma and hepatitis B virus infection. Both conserved end residues are part of each CDR3. D genes are given only for firm matches. Rows give clone size only sometimes, using once, few, many, or a class for an expanded clone.

d_call: -; v_call: TRBV4-2; j_call: TRBJ1-6; clone_size: -; cdr3_aa: CASSQDLEGTPPLHF; cdr3_nt: TGTGCCAGTAGCCAAGACCTGGAGGGGACCCCACCCCTCCACTTT
d_call: -; v_call: TRBV7-9; j_call: TRBJ2-1; clone_size: -; cdr3_aa: CASNDSLSENNEEFF; cdr3_nt: TGTGCCAGCAATGACAGTTTATCCGAAAACAATGAAGAGTTCTTC
d_call: -; v_call: TRBV4-1; j_call: TRBJ2-7; clone_size: -; cdr3_aa: CASSHTITGAVYEQYF; cdr3_nt: TGCGCCAGCAGTCACACCATAACGGGAGCCGTCTACGAGCAGTACTTC
d_call: -; v_call: TRBV6-6; j_call: TRBJ2-3; clone_size: -; cdr3_aa: CASSPIAGVITDTQYF; cdr3_nt: TGTGCCAGCAGTCCCATCGCTGGTGTAATCACAGATACGCAATATTTT
d_call: -; v_call: TRBV6-4; j_call: TRBJ2-2; clone_size: once; cdr3_aa: CANSAEGAGELFF; cdr3_nt: TGTGCCAACAGTGCGGAAGGGGCAGGGGAGCTGTTTTTT
d_call: TRBD1; v_call: TRBV11-2; j_call: TRBJ2-4; clone_size: -; cdr3_aa: CVSSSRTGDNIQYF; cdr3_nt: TGTGTCAGCAGCTCCAGGACAGGGGATAACATTCAGTACTTC
d_call: -; v_call: TRBV4-3; j_call: TRBJ1-4; clone_size: many; cdr3_aa: CASSQDTGVNEKLFF; cdr3_nt: TGCGCCAGCAGCCAAGATACAGGCGTTAATGAAAAACTGTTTTTT
d_call: -; v_call: TRBV4-1; j_call: TRBJ2-7; clone_size: -; cdr3_aa: CASSQSVAEPFYEQYF; cdr3_nt: TGCGCCAGCAGCCAATCCGTAGCGGAGCCATTTTACGAGCAGTACTTC
d_call: TRBD2; v_call: TRBV5-1; j_call: TRBJ2-5; clone_size: -; cdr3_aa: CANSLEASGMQKTQYF; cdr3_nt: TGCGCCAACAGCTTGGAGGCTAGCGGGATGCAAAAGACCCAGTACTTC
d_call: TRBD2; v_call: TRBV6-1; j_call: TRBJ2-5; clone_size: -; cdr3_aa: CASSTLAGGLETQYF; cdr3_nt: TGTGCCAGCAGCACACTAGCGGGAGGCCTGGAGACACAGTACTTC
d_call: TRBD1; v_call: TRBV20-1; j_call: TRBJ2-5; clone_size: -; cdr3_aa: CSAPDRVGETQYF; cdr3_nt: TGCAGTGCACCTGACAGGGTTGGAGAGACCCAGTACTTC
d_call: -; v_call: TRBV18; j_call: TRBJ2-3; clone_size: -; cdr3_aa: CASSQQTDTQYF; cdr3_nt: TGTGCCAGTTCCCAACAAACAGATACGCAGTATTTT
d_call: -; v_call: TRBV29-1; j_call: TRBJ1-5; clone_size: -; cdr3_aa: CSAVGQINLPQHF; cdr3_nt: TGCAGCGCTGTCGGACAGATCAATCTGCCCCAGCATTTT
d_call: -; v_call: TRBV12-3/TRBV12-4; j_call: TRBJ2-7; clone_size: many; cdr3_aa: CASSTGLHEQYF; cdr3_nt: TGTGCCAGCAGTACCGGACTCCACGAGCAGTACTTC
d_call: -; v_call: TRBV6-5; j_call: TRBJ2-7; clone_size: -; cdr3_aa: CASRKRASGFSHEQYF; cdr3_nt: TGCGCCAGCAGGAAGAGGGCTTCAGGGTTTTCCCACGAGCAGTACTTC
d_call: TRBD2; v_call: TRBV6-2/TRBV6-3; j_call: TRBJ2-1; clone_size: -; cdr3_aa: CASSHGTAGLAALSPYNEQFF; cdr3_nt: TGTGCCAGCAGTCACGGGACGGCGGGACTAGCGGCCCTGAGCCCATACAATGAGCAGTTCTTC
d_call: -; v_call: TRBV12-3/TRBV12-4; j_call: TRBJ2-5; clone_size: large; cdr3_aa: CASSLTVGGTQYF; cdr3_nt: TGTGCCAGCAGTTTAACGGTTGGGGGGACCCAGTACTTC
d_call: TRBD2; v_call: TRBV7-9; j_call: TRBJ2-1; clone_size: -; cdr3_aa: CASSFGGGPRSIIEQFF; cdr3_nt: TGTGCCAGCAGCTTCGGGGGGGGGCCCCGATCCATCATTGAGCAGTTCTTT
d_call: TRBD2; v_call: TRBV5-1; j_call: TRBJ2-5; clone_size: -; cdr3_aa: CAGRGTSGSNGETQYF; cdr3_nt: TGCGCCGGCAGAGGGACTAGCGGGAGTAACGGGGAGACCCAGTACTTC
d_call: -; v_call: TRBV5-4; j_call: TRBJ2-2; clone_size: many; cdr3_aa: CASRPGANTGELFF; cdr3_nt: TGTGCCAGCAGGCCAGGGGCGAACACCGGGGAGCTGTTTTTT
d_call: TRBD2; v_call: TRBV11-1; j_call: TRBJ2-4; clone_size: -; cdr3_aa: CVSSFAGTNGTKNIQYF; cdr3_nt: TGTGTCAGCAGCTTTGCTGGGACTAACGGGACCAAAAACATTCAGTACTTC
d_call: -; v_call: TRBV6-1; j_call: TRBJ2-2; clone_size: -; cdr3_aa: CASSEVPTSLPGELVF; cdr3_nt: TGTGCCAGCAGTGAAGTCCCCACTAGCTTACCTGGGGAGCTGGTTTTT
d_call: -; v_call: TRBV7-8; j_call: TRBJ2-7; clone_size: many; cdr3_aa: CASSPRGIRYEQYF; cdr3_nt: TGTGCCAGCAGCCCGAGGGGCATCCGCTACGAGCAGTACTTC
d_call: -; v_call: TRBV12-3/TRBV12-4; j_call: TRBJ2-3; clone_size: -; cdr3_aa: CVSSPQGRFLDTQYF; cdr3_nt: TGTGTCAGCAGTCCGCAGGGACGGTTTCTAGATACGCAGTATTTT
d_call: TRBD2; v_call: TRBV11-2; j_call: TRBJ2-3; clone_size: -; cdr3_aa: CASRGAGVSTDTLYF; cdr3_nt: TGTGCCAGCAGAGGAGCGGGAGTCAGCACAGATACGCTGTATTTT
d_call: TRBD1; v_call: TRBV30; j_call: TRBJ2-6; clone_size: once; cdr3_aa: CAWSGTGSDSGVNVLTF; cdr3_nt: TGTGCCTGGAGTGGGACAGGGAGTGACTCTGGGGTCAATGTCCTGACTTTC
d_call: -; v_call: TRBV7-8; j_call: TRBJ2-3; clone_size: -; cdr3_aa: CASSLVVGIGTDTQYF; cdr3_nt: TGTGCCAGCAGCTTAGTCGTCGGGATTGGCACAGATACGCAGTATTTT
d_call: -; v_call: TRBV4-1; j_call: TRBJ1-2; clone_size: -; cdr3_aa: CASSQYRDPYGCTF; cdr3_nt: TGCGCCAGCAGCCAATACAGGGACCCCTATGGCTGCACCTTC
d_call: TRBD2; v_call: TRBV30; j_call: TRBJ2-1; clone_size: -; cdr3_aa: CAWRGDTSGSLWLNQQFF; cdr3_nt: TGTGCCTGGAGAGGGGATACTAGCGGGAGCTTATGGTTGAATCAGCAGTTCTTC
d_call: -; v_call: TRBV6-5; j_call: TRBJ1-3; clone_size: many; cdr3_aa: CASSSKGKNTIYF; cdr3_nt: TGTGCCAGCAGTTCAAAGGGTAAAAACACCATATATTTT
d_call: -; v_call: TRBV6-6; j_call: TRBJ2-3; clone_size: -; cdr3_aa: CTSNTIAGGATDTQYF; cdr3_nt: TGTACCAGCAATACCATCGCGGGTGGAGCTACAGATACGCAGTATTTT
d_call: -; v_call: TRBV4-1; j_call: TRBJ2-2; clone_size: once; cdr3_aa: CASSQADGGRTGEPFF; cdr3_nt: TGCGCCAGCAGCCAAGCTGATGGGGGCCGTACCGGGGAGCCGTTTTTT
d_call: -; v_call: TRBV6-2/TRBV6-3; j_call: TRBJ1-5; clone_size: -; cdr3_aa: CASTLTSSGSGQPQHF; cdr3_nt: TGTGCCAGCACCCTTACCTCCTCCGGATCGGGTCAGCCCCAGCATTTT
d_call: -; v_call: TRBV29-1; j_call: TRBJ2-2; clone_size: many; cdr3_aa: CSVSGPGNTGELFF; cdr3_nt: TGCAGCGTTTCCGGGCCGGGGAACACCGGGGAGCTGTTTTTT
d_call: -; v_call: TRBV6-2/TRBV6-3; j_call: TRBJ1-2; clone_size: -; cdr3_aa: CTSLRVSYGYTF; cdr3_nt: TGTACCTCCCTGAGGGTCAGCTATGGCTACACCTTC
d_call: -; v_call: TRBV7-9; j_call: TRBJ2-5; clone_size: -; cdr3_aa: CASSLKETRYF; cdr3_nt: TGCGCCAGCAGCCTGAAAGAGACCCGGTACTTC
d_call: -; v_call: TRBV6-6; j_call: TRBJ2-3; clone_size: -; cdr3_aa: CASPRSLASTDTQYF; cdr3_nt: TGTGCCAGCCCGCGGAGCCTGGCTAGCACAGATACGCAGTATTTT
d_call: -; v_call: TRBV11-2; j_call: TRBJ1-4; clone_size: -; cdr3_aa: CASSKTPGGINEKLVF; cdr3_nt: TGTGCCAGCAGCAAGACTCCAGGAGGAATAAATGAAAAGCTTGTTTTT
d_call: -; v_call: TRBV6-6; j_call: TRBJ1-5; clone_size: once; cdr3_aa: CASSWVQGADSIQPQHF; cdr3_nt: TGTGCCAGCAGTTGGGTTCAGGGTGCGGATAGCATTCAGCCCCAGCATTTT
d_call: TRBD1; v_call: TRBV29-1; j_call: TRBJ2-7; clone_size: -; cdr3_aa: CSVEATGSYEKYF; cdr3_nt: TGCAGCGTTGAAGCGACAGGGTCCTACGAGAAGTACTTC